These T cell receptor beta chains were read from a single sample in a study of T cell responses to AZD1222 COVID-19 vaccine. Data came from immunoSEQ multiplex PCR; TCRdb stores just in-frame clones and leaves some out. In the table there are around 160,000 clones, 90% to 95% of which are singletons. The material was peripheral blood, obtained 28 days after the second AZD1222 dose. Receptor source: an adult who received the AZD1222 COVID-19 vaccine. The CDR3 runs from the conserved cysteine through the conserved F or W. D genes are given only for firm matches. The size field is filled for only some rows; it gives once, few, many or a size class.

J gene: TRBJ1-1
V gene: TRBV28
clone size: .
D gene: .
CDR3 DNA: TGTGCCAGCAGGGGGTGGGCAGCGAACACTGAAGCTTTCTTT
CDR3 protein: CASRGWAANTEAFF

J gene: TRBJ1-1
V gene: TRBV29-1
clone size: .
D gene: .
CDR3 DNA: TGCAGCGTTGATGAGGGGGGACAGAACACTGAAGCTTTCTTT
CDR3 protein: CSVDEGGQNTEAFF

J gene: TRBJ2-1
V gene: TRBV3-1/TRBV3-2
clone size: .
D gene: .
CDR3 DNA: TGTGCCAGCAGCCAAGCCGGCAACTCCTACAATGAGCAGTTCTTC
CDR3 protein: CASSQAGNSYNEQFF

J gene: TRBJ2-7
V gene: TRBV27
clone size: .
D gene: TRBD1
CDR3 DNA: TGTGCCAGCAGCCGACACAGGGGCCCCTACGAGCAGTACTTC
CDR3 protein: CASSRHRGPYEQYF

J gene: TRBJ1-3
V gene: TRBV7-2
clone size: .
D gene: TRBD1
CDR3 DNA: TGTGCCAGCAGCTTAGGGACAGGGGCATACACCATATATTTT
CDR3 protein: CASSLGTGAYTIYF

J gene: TRBJ2-1
V gene: TRBV28
clone size: .
D gene: TRBD2
CDR3 DNA: TGTGCCAGCAGCCCGGGGACTAGCGGGAGAACGGATGAGCAGTTCTTC
CDR3 protein: CASSPGTSGRTDEQFF

J gene: TRBJ2-7
V gene: TRBV29-1
clone size: .
D gene: .
CDR3 DNA: TGCAGCGTCAAGCCTCGGGAGCAGTACTTC
CDR3 protein: CSVKPREQYF

J gene: TRBJ2-1
V gene: TRBV19
clone size: .
D gene: TRBD2
CDR3 DNA: TGTGCCAGTAGTATATCACTAGCGGGGAATGAGCAGTTCTTC
CDR3 protein: CASSISLAGNEQFF

J gene: TRBJ2-3
V gene: TRBV7-2
clone size: .
D gene: .
CDR3 DNA: TGTGCCAGCAGCTCGAACTCCAATCCCGTAGCTACGCAGTATTTT
CDR3 protein: CASSSNSNPVATQYF

J gene: TRBJ2-7
V gene: TRBV29-1
clone size: .
D gene: TRBD2
CDR3 DNA: TGCAGCGTACACAATCCCGGGGGGGCCTACGAGCAGTACTTC
CDR3 protein: CSVHNPGGAYEQYF

J gene: TRBJ1-6
V gene: TRBV11-2
clone size: .
D gene: TRBD1
CDR3 DNA: TGTGCCAGCAGCTTTGGACAGGGTAATTCACCCCTCCACTTT
CDR3 protein: CASSFGQGNSPLHF

J gene: TRBJ1-6
V gene: TRBV28
clone size: .
D gene: .
CDR3 DNA: TGTGCCAGCAGCAAGGGGGGAAGCTCCTATAATTCACCCCTCCACTTT
CDR3 protein: CASSKGGSSYNSPLHF

J gene: TRBJ2-1
V gene: TRBV7-9
clone size: .
D gene: .
CDR3 DNA: TGTGCCAGCAGCTTAGGACTGGGGGGCAATGAGCAGTTCTTC
CDR3 protein: CASSLGLGGNEQFF

J gene: TRBJ1-2
V gene: TRBV7-8
clone size: once
D gene: .
CDR3 DNA: TGTGCCAGCAGCTTAGCTAGTGGCTCCCTGGAGGGCTACACCTTC
CDR3 protein: CASSLASGSLEGYTF

J gene: TRBJ2-5
V gene: TRBV12-5
clone size: .
D gene: .
CDR3 DNA: TGTGCTAGTGGTTCCCCCCGGGACCTCCAAGAGACCCAGTACTTC
CDR3 protein: CASGSPRDLQETQYF

J gene: TRBJ1-2
V gene: TRBV5-6
clone size: .
D gene: .
CDR3 DNA: TGTGCCAGCAGCTCAGAGATCTTTAACTATGGCTACACCTTC
CDR3 protein: CASSSEIFNYGYTF

J gene: TRBJ2-1
V gene: TRBV5-6
clone size: .
D gene: .
CDR3 DNA: TGTGCCAGCAGCTTAAGGCACTACAATGAGCAGTTCTTC
CDR3 protein: CASSLRHYNEQFF

J gene: TRBJ2-1
V gene: TRBV11-3
clone size: .
D gene: TRBD1
CDR3 DNA: TGTGCCAGCAGCTTAGTCGGGACAGGATACAATGAGCAGTTCTTC
CDR3 protein: CASSLVGTGYNEQFF

J gene: TRBJ1-1
V gene: TRBV14
clone size: .
D gene: .
CDR3 DNA: TGTGCCAGCAGCCCGCGTGGGGATGGCACTGAAGCTTTCTTT
CDR3 protein: CASSPRGDGTEAFF

J gene: TRBJ2-1
V gene: TRBV7-2
clone size: .
D gene: .
CDR3 DNA: TGTGCCAGCAGCCAGGCCCCCGGGAATGAGCAGTTCTTC
CDR3 protein: CASSQAPGNEQFF

J gene: TRBJ1-6
V gene: TRBV5-1
clone size: once
D gene: .
CDR3 DNA: TGCGCCAGCAGCTTGGAACCGAAGAATTCACCCCTCCACTTT
CDR3 protein: CASSLEPKNSPLHF

J gene: TRBJ2-1
V gene: TRBV7-9
clone size: .
D gene: TRBD2
CDR3 DNA: TGTGCCAGCAGCGCGGGACTAGCGGGGGGTGGGTTATACAATGAGCAGTTCTTC
CDR3 protein: CASSAGLAGGGLYNEQFF

J gene: TRBJ1-2
V gene: TRBV18
clone size: .
D gene: .
CDR3 DNA: TGTGCCAGCTCACCACTGAATCCAAATGGCTACACCTTC
CDR3 protein: CASSPLNPNGYTF

J gene: TRBJ1-6
V gene: TRBV4-3
clone size: .
D gene: .
CDR3 DNA: TGCGCCAGCAGCCAATCCACAGGGAATTCACCCCTCCACTTT
CDR3 protein: CASSQSTGNSPLHF

J gene: TRBJ1-6
V gene: TRBV6-1
clone size: .
D gene: .
CDR3 DNA: TGTGCCAGCAGTGAAGTCGACCGCACCCACTCACCCCTCCACTTT
CDR3 protein: CASSEVDRTHSPLHF

J gene: TRBJ1-6
V gene: TRBV6-1
clone size: many
D gene: .
CDR3 DNA: TGTGCCAGCAGTGAACGGGAGACAGGCGGTAATCCCCTCCACTTT
CDR3 protein: CASSERETGGNPLHF

J gene: TRBJ2-7
V gene: TRBV5-1
clone size: .
D gene: TRBD1
CDR3 DNA: TGCGCCAGCAGCTTTCGCGGGACAGGGGGCCACGAGCAGTACTTC
CDR3 protein: CASSFRGTGGHEQYF

J gene: TRBJ2-7
V gene: TRBV11-2
clone size: .
D gene: TRBD2
CDR3 DNA: TGTGCCAGCAGCCCCGGGGGGGCCACCTACGAGCAGTACTTC
CDR3 protein: CASSPGGATYEQYF

J gene: TRBJ1-1
V gene: TRBV6-5
clone size: .
D gene: TRBD1
CDR3 DNA: TGTGCCAGCAGGTTAACAGGGGGCCCTGAAGCTTTCTTT
CDR3 protein: CASRLTGGPEAFF

J gene: TRBJ2-4
V gene: TRBV6-6
clone size: .
D gene: TRBD2
CDR3 DNA: TGTGCCAGCAGTCCCCTCGGGCTAGCGGGGGTCCTCAAGACCAAAAACATTCAGTACTTC
CDR3 protein: CASSPLGLAGVLKTKNIQYF

J gene: TRBJ2-2
V gene: TRBV28
clone size: .
D gene: TRBD1
CDR3 DNA: TGTGCCAGCAGTTCCGCCGGGACAGGGCCTGCCGGGGAGCTGTTTTTT
CDR3 protein: CASSSAGTGPAGELFF

J gene: TRBJ1-6
V gene: TRBV7-9
clone size: .
D gene: TRBD1
CDR3 DNA: TGTGCCAGCAGCCGGGGGACAGGGACGTATAATTCACCCCTCCACTTT
CDR3 protein: CASSRGTGTYNSPLHF

J gene: TRBJ1-2
V gene: TRBV19
clone size: .
D gene: .
CDR3 DNA: TGTGCCAGTAGTTTCCACATGGGTGGCTACACCTTC
CDR3 protein: CASSFHMGGYTF

J gene: TRBJ2-2
V gene: TRBV7-2
clone size: once
D gene: .
CDR3 DNA: TGTGCCAGCAGCTTTAGGGTCTTAACAGGGACCAACACCGGGGAGCTGTTTTTT
CDR3 protein: CASSFRVLTGTNTGELFF

J gene: TRBJ1-1
V gene: TRBV27
clone size: .
D gene: .
CDR3 DNA: TGTGCCAGCAGTAGGGGACCTGAAGCTTTCTTT
CDR3 protein: CASSRGPEAFF

J gene: TRBJ1-5
V gene: TRBV24-1
clone size: .
D gene: .
CDR3 DNA: TGTGCCACCGCCCCGGGACCTGGTGGGAATCAGCCCCAGCATTTT
CDR3 protein: CATAPGPGGNQPQHF

J gene: TRBJ2-3
V gene: TRBV5-4
clone size: .
D gene: TRBD2
CDR3 DNA: TGTGCCAGCAGCGCATGGACTAGCGGGAGTGCGGATACGCAGTATTTT
CDR3 protein: CASSAWTSGSADTQYF

J gene: TRBJ1-2
V gene: TRBV7-9
clone size: .
D gene: TRBD1
CDR3 DNA: TGTGCCAGCAGCTCCGCGGGGACAGCATTCTATGGCTACACCTTC
CDR3 protein: CASSSAGTAFYGYTF

J gene: TRBJ2-5
V gene: TRBV9
clone size: .
D gene: TRBD2
CDR3 DNA: TGTGCCAGCAGCTACCGACTAGCGGGAGTAGGGGAACAAGAGACCCAGTACTTC
CDR3 protein: CASSYRLAGVGEQETQYF

J gene: TRBJ2-4
V gene: TRBV13
clone size: .
D gene: TRBD1
CDR3 DNA: TGTGCCAGCAGCTACAGGGGACAAGCCAAAAACATTCAGTACTTC
CDR3 protein: CASSYRGQAKNIQYF

J gene: TRBJ1-5
V gene: TRBV7-2
clone size: .
D gene: .
CDR3 DNA: TGTGCCAGCAGCTTAGTGGGTTTAGGCAATCAGCCCCAGCATTTT
CDR3 protein: CASSLVGLGNQPQHF

J gene: TRBJ2-1
V gene: TRBV19
clone size: .
D gene: TRBD2
CDR3 DNA: TGTGCCAGTAGTATGGAACTACTAGCGGGAGGGAACAATGAGCAGTTCTTC
CDR3 protein: CASSMELLAGGNNEQFF

J gene: TRBJ1-5
V gene: TRBV4-2
clone size: .
D gene: .
CDR3 DNA: TGTGCCAGCAGCCAAGACCTCAATCAGCCCCAGCATTTT
CDR3 protein: CASSQDLNQPQHF

J gene: TRBJ2-7
V gene: TRBV6-5
clone size: .
D gene: .
CDR3 DNA: TGTGCCAGCAGTTACCATTTCCCCGACAGTACCTACGAGCAGTACTTC
CDR3 protein: CASSYHFPDSTYEQYF

J gene: TRBJ2-5
V gene: TRBV27
clone size: .
D gene: .
CDR3 DNA: TGTGCCAGCAGTTTAGAGACCCAGTACTTC
CDR3 protein: CASSLETQYF

J gene: TRBJ1-2
V gene: TRBV6-2/TRBV6-3
clone size: .
D gene: TRBD1
CDR3 DNA: TGTGCCAGCAGTTATGGGACAGACGTCTTCACCTATGGCTACACCTTC
CDR3 protein: CASSYGTDVFTYGYTF

J gene: TRBJ1-5
V gene: TRBV12-3/TRBV12-4
clone size: .
D gene: .
CDR3 DNA: TGTGCCAGCAGTTCCGTGAGACAGCCCCAGCATTTT
CDR3 protein: CASSSVRQPQHF

J gene: TRBJ1-5
V gene: TRBV27
clone size: once
D gene: .
CDR3 DNA: TGTGCCAGCAGTTTGAGGGGGGCCTATCAGCCCCAGCATTTT
CDR3 protein: CASSLRGAYQPQHF

J gene: TRBJ1-6
V gene: TRBV5-1
clone size: .
D gene: TRBD1
CDR3 DNA: TGCGCCAGCAGCTTGGAAGTGACAGGGAATTCACCCCTCCACTTT
CDR3 protein: CASSLEVTGNSPLHF

J gene: TRBJ1-5
V gene: TRBV14
clone size: .
D gene: .
CDR3 DNA: TGTGCCAGCAGCCAAGGAATAGGGGCGACTAATCAGCCCCAGCATTTT
CDR3 protein: CASSQGIGATNQPQHF

J gene: TRBJ2-1
V gene: TRBV4-2
clone size: few
D gene: TRBD2
CDR3 DNA: TGTGCCAGCAGCCAACCATGGGCCGCGCCTAGCGGGGGGGCCCCCTACAATGAGCAGTTCTTC
CDR3 protein: CASSQPWAAPSGGAPYNEQFF

J gene: TRBJ2-7
V gene: TRBV27
clone size: .
D gene: TRBD1
CDR3 DNA: TGTGCCAGCAGTTCCCACGGACAGGGTCGTGTGAGCGAGCAGTACTTC
CDR3 protein: CASSSHGQGRVSEQYF

J gene: TRBJ1-1
V gene: TRBV2
clone size: .
D gene: .
CDR3 DNA: TGTGCCAGCAGTGAAGCATCCGGGACTGAAGCTTTCTTT
CDR3 protein: CASSEASGTEAFF

J gene: TRBJ1-1
V gene: TRBV7-2
clone size: .
D gene: .
CDR3 DNA: TGTGCCAGCAGCCGGGACATGAACACTGAAGCTTTCTTT
CDR3 protein: CASSRDMNTEAFF

J gene: TRBJ2-1
V gene: TRBV27
clone size: few
D gene: .
CDR3 DNA: TGTGCCAGCAGTTTATACAATGAGCAGTTCTTC
CDR3 protein: CASSLYNEQFF

J gene: TRBJ2-2
V gene: TRBV7-9
clone size: .
D gene: .
CDR3 DNA: TGTGCCAGCAGCTTACCAGACACCGGGGAGCTGTTTTTT
CDR3 protein: CASSLPDTGELFF

J gene: TRBJ1-3
V gene: TRBV5-1
clone size: once
D gene: .
CDR3 DNA: TGCGCCAGCAGCTCAAACTCTGGAAACACCATATATTTT
CDR3 protein: CASSSNSGNTIYF

J gene: TRBJ1-6
V gene: TRBV12-3/TRBV12-4
clone size: .
D gene: .
CDR3 DNA: TGTGCCAGCAGTCCCGGGAATTCACCCCTCCACTTT
CDR3 protein: CASSPGNSPLHF

J gene: TRBJ2-1
V gene: TRBV28
clone size: .
D gene: .
CDR3 DNA: TGTGCCAGCAGTTTAGGCGGGGCACTTGCCTCCTACAATGAGCAGTTCTTC
CDR3 protein: CASSLGGALASYNEQFF

J gene: TRBJ2-1
V gene: TRBV30
clone size: .
D gene: .
CDR3 DNA: TGTGCCTGGAGTGGGCAGTCATACAATGAGCAGTTCTTC
CDR3 protein: CAWSGQSYNEQFF